These 23 T cell receptor beta chains were sequenced from one sample in a study of cytomegalovirus exposure and HLA in healthy donors. PCR employed 60 Vbeta and 13 Jbeta primers. Libraries were prepared by immunoSEQ multiplex PCR; TCRdb keeps only in-frame clonotypes and omits some of them. Its table records approximately 45,000 clones. Material: PBMCs. Receptors were obtained from a male donor in good health and CMV-seronegative.

J is TRBJ1-1 and V is TRBV7-3, with D tentatively TRBD1 (6 bases). This CDR3 spans 14 amino acids. Deletions cut 5 bases from V and 0 bases from J, with 10 bases between. CDR1 SGHTA and CDR2 FQGTGA come from the germline V gene. DNA of the CDR3: TGTGCCAGCAGCCTTACAGGGATGAACACTGAAGCTTTCTTT. This sequence encodes CASSLTGMNTEAFF.

The chain recombines TRBV11-1 with TRBJ1-6, with no clear D. The V gene's germline CDR1 is SGHAT and CDR2 FQDESV (reference sequence). V dropped 7 bases and J dropped 5 bases, with 15 bases sitting between them. The CDR3 is 15 residues long. The CDR3 sequence: CASTLEADDNSPLHF. The DNA of the CDR3 is TGTGCCAGCACCCTGGAGGCAGACGATAATTCACCCCTCCACTTT.

The genes are TRBV7-2 and TRBJ2-7; TRBD2 matches at 11 bases. Germline-derived CDR1 and CDR2 are SGHTA and FQGNSA. The CDR3 consists of 17 residues. After removal of 4 bases from V and 7 bases from J, the junction contained 15 bases not matched to a gene. Here the CDR3 DNA reads TGTGCCAGCAGCTCACCTGGACTAGCGGGTTCCGGGGGAGAGCAGTACTTC. Protein sequence: CASSSPGLAGSGGEQYF. Combining the CDR3 with reference TRBV7-2 and TRBJ2-7 gives the whole variable domain GAGVSQSPSNKVTEKGKDVELRCDPISGHTALYWYRQSLGQGLEFLIYFQGNSAPDKSGLPSDRFSAERTGGSVSTLTIQRTQQEDSAVYLCASSSPGLAGSGGEQYFGPGTRLTVT.

This sequence joins TRBV27 and TRBJ2-7; D might be TRBD2 (6 bases). The V end lost 6 bases, the J end lost 4 bases, and 16 bases lay between the germline ends. The length of the CDR3 is 14 residues. Germline loops: CDR1 MNHEY, CDR2 SMNVEV (reference sequence). CDR3 DNA sequence: TGTGCCAGCAGCACCGGGACGGCGGGGTACGAGCAGTACTTC. Translating it yields CASSTGTAGYEQYF.

The genes are TRBV7-8 and TRBJ1-2, with D unclear. This CDR3 has 12 amino acids. The germline gives CDR1 SGHVS, CDR2 FQNEAQ. V was pared by 6 bases and J by 8 bases, with 13 bases between. CDR3 amino acids: CASSPPTQGYTF. The DNA of the CDR3 is TGTGCCAGCAGTCCCCCCACCCAGGGCTACACCTTC.

The CDR3 nucleotides read TGTGCCAGCAGTGACTCAGGGGACACCGGGGAGCTGTTTTTT. It translates to CASSDSGDTGELFF. J is TRBJ2-2 and V is TRBV6-4, with D maybe TRBD1 (5 bases). The CDR3 is made up of 14 amino acids. CDR1 and CDR2 (germline): MRHNA, SNTAGT. The V end was cut by 0 bases, the J end by 3 bases, with 5 bases between.

The chain uses TRBV9 and TRBJ1-1; no definite D call. CDR3 length equals 12 residues. CDR1 is SGDLS, CDR2 YYNGEE, per germline. Trimming shortened V by 3 bases and J by 4 bases, and 7 bases separated the two germline ends. In DNA form, the CDR3 reads TGTGCCAGCAGCGCCGAGGGCACTGAAGCTTTCTTT. Protein sequence: CASSAEGTEAFF.

The chain recombines TRBV4-3 with TRBJ1-6; D gene unclear. Germline loops: CDR1 LGHNA, CDR2 YSLEER. This CDR3 has 15 residues. V lost 1 base, J lost 4 bases, and 8 bases lay in between. CDR3 nucleotides: TGCGCCAGCAGCCAAGGGGCCAGGTATAATTCACCCCTCCACTTT. This encodes CASSQGARYNSPLHF.

The chain uses TRBV6-5 and TRBJ1-1; no definite D call. The CDR3 is 14 residues long. Germline V gives CDR1 MNHEY, CDR2 SVGAGI. The ends were cut back, 0 bases at V and 7 bases at J, with 12 bases in the middle. CDR3 loop: CASSYSRQAIEAFF. The CDR3 DNA is TGTGCCAGCAGTTACTCAAGGCAGGCGATTGAAGCTTTCTTT.

The J gene is TRBJ2-5, the V gene TRBV29-1; 8 bases fit TRBD2. V lost 8 bases, J lost 5 bases, and 7 bases stayed unmatched. The CDR3 extends over 12 amino acids. Germline V CDR1 and CDR2: SQVTM, ANQGSEA. The CDR3 DNA follows: TGCAGCCCCGGGGGGGGGCCTGAGACCCAGTACTTC. It codes for CSPGGGPETQYF.

The chain is built from TRBV6-4 and TRBJ1-1, with no clear D. V was cut by 3 bases and J by 4 bases, with 12 bases left in between. This CDR3 has 14 residues. Germline loops: CDR1 MRHNA, CDR2 SNTAGT. CDR3 coding DNA: TGTGCCAGCAGTGATACTAGGCTGGGCACTGAAGCTTTCTTT. Translated: CASSDTRLGTEAFF.

The chain joins TRBV11-1 to TRBJ1-1; 8 bases align to TRBD1. Losses at the gene ends were 8 bases for V and 2 bases for J; bases not matched to a gene: 7. CDR1 is SGHAT, CDR2 FQDESV, per germline (reference sequence). The CDR3 contains 14 residues. The CDR3 reads CASARDRTNTEAFF. The CDR3, as DNA: TGTGCCAGCGCCCGGGACAGGACCAACACTGAAGCTTTCTTT.

V and J are TRBV27 and TRBJ2-7, with a possible D match to TRBD1 (6 bases). This CDR3 has 15 amino acids. The V gene lost 4 bases and the J gene lost 3 bases, with 16 bases spanning the gap. Germline V gives CDR1 MNHEY, CDR2 SMNVEV (reference sequence). CDR3 protein: CASSSLTGNNYEQYF. Written as DNA, the CDR3 is TGTGCCAGCAGTTCATTGACAGGAAATAACTACGAGCAGTACTTC.

This chain links TRBV10-3 with TRBJ2-5; 7 nucleotides match TRBD2. Germline V gives CDR1 ENHRY, CDR2 SYGVKD. Unmatched junction bases numbered 8, after V lost 3 bases and J lost 13 bases. CDR3 size: 12 residues. The CDR3: CAISDGQRGRYF. CDR3 DNA sequence: TGTGCCATCAGTGATGGGCAGCGGGGACGGTACTTC.

This sequence joins TRBV2 and TRBJ2-5, with 10 bases fitting TRBD1. The CDR3 totals 13 residues. Looked up from germline, CDR1 is SNHLY and CDR2 is FYNNEI. Trimming took 8 bases from V and 4 from J; bases not matched to a gene: 4. The CDR3 is CASLRDRGETQYF. CDR3 coding DNA: TGTGCCAGCCTCAGGGACAGGGGAGAGACCCAGTACTTC.

The chain recombines TRBV6-5 with TRBJ1-6, with a tentative D call TRBD1 (6 bases). Deletions cut 5 bases from V and 1 base from J, with 9 bases between. The CDR3 is made up of 15 amino acids. The V gene's germline CDR1 is MNHEY and CDR2 SVGAGI. The CDR3 DNA is TGTGCCAGCAGTCCACAGGGTTCCTATAATTCACCCCTCCACTTT. Its protein is CASSPQGSYNSPLHF.

The rearrangement uses TRBV10-2 and TRBJ2-1; 8 positions agree with TRBD1. In germline, CDR1 is WSHSY, CDR2 SAAADI. Trimming at V came to 3 bases and at J to 8 bases, leaving 15 bases not matched to a gene. The CDR3 runs to 17 residues. For the CDR3, the DNA is TGCGCCAGCAGTGAAAACCCAGGGACAGGCATTATCTATGAGCAGTTCTTC. Encoded protein: CASSENPGTGIIYEQFF.

The chain couples TRBV29-1 to TRBJ2-3; D is uncertain. The CDR3 sequence is 13 residues long. Looked up from germline, CDR1 is SQVTM and CDR2 is ANQGSEA. Trimming shortened V by 0 bases and J by 1 base, and 5 bases separated the two germline ends. The CDR3 region is CSVEDFGTDTQYF. CDR3 bases: TGCAGCGTTGAAGATTTCGGCACAGATACGCAGTATTTT.

The chain carries TRBV6-5 and TRBJ1-1, with TRBD1 as a possible D gene (6 bases). Germline V gene lookup returns CDR1 MNHEY and CDR2 SVGAGI. CDR3 length equals 16 residues. V was trimmed by 0 bases and J by 1 base, leaving 12 bases between them. CDR3 DNA sequence: TGTGCCAGCAGTTACTCGAGGGGGTATAGGAACACTGAAGCTTTCTTT. This translates into CASSYSRGYRNTEAFF.

The chain joins TRBV5-1 to TRBJ2-3; TRBD1 matches at 9 bases. The CDR3 has 14 residues. V lost 3 bases and J lost 5; bases outside the gene matches: 4. Germline CDR1 and CDR2: SGHRS and YFSETQ. The CDR3 is CASSSRQGGDTQYF. The CDR3 DNA reads TGCGCCAGCAGCTCCCGACAGGGGGGAGATACGCAGTATTTT. Drawing the rest from reference TRBV5-1 and TRBJ2-3, the complete variable domain is KAGVTQTPRYLIKTRGQQVTLSCSPISGHRSVSWYQQTPGQGLQFLFEYFSETQRNKGNFPGRFSGRQFSNSRSEMNVSTLELGDSALYLCASSSRQGGDTQYFGPGTRLTVL.

The J gene is TRBJ1-1, the V gene TRBV9; 7 bases match TRBD1. The V gene end was trimmed by 0 bases and the J gene end by 1 base; junction bases not matched to a gene: 3. The CDR3 covers 15 residues. Germline V gene sequence: CDR1 SGDLS, CDR2 YYNGEE. The CDR3 is CASSVGGQPNTEAFF. In DNA, the CDR3 is TGTGCCAGCAGCGTAGGGGGACAGCCGAACACTGAAGCTTTCTTT.

For this clone: Germline is not matched at one junction end, which may reflect a read error. The chain couples TRBV7-3 to TRBJ1-2, with 10 bases aligning to TRBD1. The length of the CDR3 is 14 residues. Germline V gives CDR1 SGHTA, CDR2 FQGTGA. CDR3 nucleotide sequence: TGTGCCAGCAGCTTATTTCCGGGACAGGGGACCCTCCACTTC. This sequence encodes CASSLFPGQGTLHF.

The chain joins TRBV9 to TRBJ2-6; TRBD1 matches at 9 bases. Germline CDR1 reads SGDLS; CDR2 reads YYNGEE. The CDR3 length is 18 residues. V shed 4 bases and J 0 bases; nucleotides not matched to a gene: 8. In DNA, the CDR3 is TGTGCCAGCAGCCTCCGGGACAGGGTGCTCTCTGGGGCCAACGTCCTGACTTTC. Translated, it gives CASSLRDRVLSGANVLTF.